These 30 T cell receptor beta chains were sequenced from one sample in a study of blood T cell repertoires in COVID-19. The data were produced by immunoSEQ multiplex PCR, yet TCRdb's version contains in-frame clones alone and is incomplete. The table includes about 160,000 clones, 92% detected once. The specimen was peripheral blood. These receptors all stem from a man under 40 with COVID-19, enrolled during active disease.

V and J are TRBV2 and TRBJ1-1; 8 nucleotides agree with TRBD1. With V trimmed by 6 bases and J by 1 base, 1 base remained unmatched. Germline V gene sequence: CDR1 SNHLY, CDR2 FYNNEI. The CDR3 loop spans 13 amino acids. CDR3 in amino acids: CASRGQENTEAFF. Written as DNA, the CDR3 is TGTGCCAGCAGGGGACAGGAGAACACTGAAGCTTTCTTT. The variable domain in full, with the rest retrieved from reference TRBV2 and TRBJ1-1, is EPEVTQTPSHQVTQMGQEVILRCVPISNHLYFYWYRQILGQKVEFLVSFYNNEISEKSEIFDDQFSVERPDGSNFTLKIRSTKLEDSAMYFCASRGQENTEAFFGQGTRLTVV.

The chain is built from TRBV3-1 (or the pseudogene TRBV3-2) and TRBJ1-5; unclear D gene. Per germline, CDR1 LGHDT and CDR2 YNNKEL (reference sequence). This CDR3 is built from 13 residues. V lost 2 bases and J 6 bases, leaving 8 bases between the germline ends. The CDR3: CASSQFFSQPQHF. The CDR3 coding sequence is TGTGCCAGCAGCCAATTTTTCAGTCAGCCCCAGCATTTT.

The chain is built from TRBV2 and TRBJ2-2; 11 bases map to TRBD2. There are 18 residues in the CDR3. Germline V CDR1 and CDR2: SNHLY, FYNNEI. Losses at the gene ends were 6 bases for V and 7 bases for J; bases not matched to a gene: 16. In nucleotides, the CDR3 is TGTGCCAGCAGCCCGAGGATAGCGGGGGGGCCGGGAGACGGGGAGCTGTTTTTT. Translating it yields CASSPRIAGGPGDGELFF.

V gene TRBV28 combines with J gene TRBJ2-1; 14 positions match TRBD2. Germline CDR1 and CDR2: MDHEN and SYDVKM. V was clipped by 6 bases and J by 8 bases; unmatched bases: 6. This CDR3 contains 15 residues. CDR3: CASRRLAGGLDEQFF. The CDR3 region has the DNA TGTGCCAGCAGACGACTAGCGGGAGGGTTGGATGAGCAGTTCTTC.

The V gene is TRBV6-5, the J gene TRBJ1-5; 8 bases are shared with TRBD1. This CDR3 has 13 amino acids. Germline V lookup: CDR1 MNHEY, CDR2 SVGAGI. V shed 6 bases and J 2 bases; nucleotides not matched to a gene: 0. The CDR3 protein is CASRDRGNQPQHF. The CDR3 coding sequence is TGTGCCAGCAGGGACAGGGGCAATCAGCCCCAGCATTTT.

DNA of the CDR3: TGTGCCAGTATATTGACAGGCGACACCGGGGAGCTGTTTTTT. Encoded protein: CASILTGDTGELFF. This chain uses TRBV19 with TRBJ2-2; D perhaps matches TRBD1 (6 bases). Germline V lookup: CDR1 LNHDA, CDR2 SQIVND (reference sequence). Trimming left V 7 bases short and J 3 bases short, with 12 bases between. There are 14 residues in the CDR3.

This clone was detected once. This chain joins TRBV9 and TRBJ2-5; 14 bases map to TRBD2. The CDR3 extends over 19 amino acids. Per the germline V gene, CDR1 is SGDLS and CDR2 is YYNGEE. J was trimmed by 5 bases and V by 0 bases; bases with no gene match: 12. CDR3 sequence: CASSVGYGTSGGREETQYF. The CDR3 DNA sequence: TGTGCCAGCAGCGTAGGGTATGGGACTAGCGGGGGCCGGGAGGAGACCCAGTACTTC.

The V call is TRBV5-5, the J call TRBJ1-6; tentatively, D is TRBD1 (6 bases). This CDR3 spans 13 amino acids. V lost 4 bases and J lost 7, with 9 bases in between. Looked up from germline, CDR1 is SGHKS and CDR2 is YYEKEE (reference sequence). CDR3 DNA sequence: TGTGCCAGCAGCCGGGACATAAATTCACCCCTCCACTTT. This encodes CASSRDINSPLHF.

This clone came up once. The rearrangement joins TRBV18 to TRBJ1-1; 9 positions match TRBD1. Germline loops: CDR1 KGHSH, CDR2 LQKENI. The CDR3 is 16 amino acids. V gave up 5 bases and J gave up 0 bases; unmatched junction bases: 7. CDR3: CASSVRQGDMNTEAFF. The CDR3 bases are TGTGCCAGCTCAGTCCGACAGGGGGATATGAACACTGAAGCTTTCTTT.

On this clone: Compared with germline, one end of the junction differs, possibly owing to a read error. The chain recombines TRBV7-2 with TRBJ2-7; no firm D call. This CDR3 contains 16 residues. Germline CDR1 is SGHTA and CDR2 is FQGNSA. The CDR3 DNA follows: TGTGCCAGCAGTTTAGACGGAGATAACCTTTTCCACGAGCAGTACTTC. Translated, it gives CASSLDGDNLFHEQYF.

The V call is TRBV12-2, the J call TRBJ2-5; TRBD2 is taken as the D call from the table, unchecked against the DNA. TRBV12-2 represents a pseudogene. The CDR3 covers 16 residues. The CDR3: CASRYAGLAGGETQYF. The CDR3 DNA follows: TGTGCAAGTCGCTACGCGGGACTAGCGGGAGGAGAGACCCAGTACTTC.

J is TRBJ2-7 and V is TRBV6-5; the D gene is possibly TRBD2 (6 bases). The CDR3 totals 14 residues. Germline values: CDR1 MNHEY, CDR2 SVGAGI. Trimming shortened V by 6 bases and J by 6 bases, and 18 bases separated the two germline ends. The CDR3 spells CASRTASVWGEQYF. CDR3 bases: TGTGCCAGCAGAACCGCTAGCGTTTGGGGCGAGCAGTACTTC.

V usage is TRBV6-4 and J usage is TRBJ2-4, with D perhaps matching TRBD2 (5 bases). Germline loops: CDR1 MRHNA, CDR2 SNTAGT. The CDR3 consists of 13 residues. V was trimmed by 6 bases and J by 7 bases, leaving 13 bases between them. CDR3 sequence reads: CASRALGSNIQYF. CDR3 coding DNA: TGTGCCAGCAGGGCCCTAGGGAGCAACATTCAGTACTTC.

The chain couples TRBV14 to TRBJ1-6; 9 nucleotides align to TRBD1. The CDR3 has 15 residues. V dropped 4 bases and J dropped 6; count of bases not matched to a gene: 4. Germline lookup yields CDR1 SGHDN and CDR2 FVKESK. The CDR3 is CASSLGQGINSPLHF. The DNA of the CDR3 is TGTGCCAGCAGCCTCGGACAGGGGATTAATTCACCCCTCCACTTT.

The chain couples TRBV6-5 to TRBJ2-1; possibly TRBD1 for D (5 bases). The germline V gene encodes CDR1 MNHEY and CDR2 SVGAGI. There are 13 residues in the CDR3. Trimming cost V 6 bases and J 9 bases, with 15 bases left between them. CDR3 amino acids: CASRAPGFSEQFF. In DNA form, the CDR3 reads TGTGCCAGCAGGGCCCCAGGGTTCAGTGAGCAGTTCTTC.

The V call is TRBV7-2, the J call TRBJ1-4; no clear D. Germline V gives CDR1 SGHTA, CDR2 FQGNSA. The CDR3 contains 14 residues. Trimming took 6 bases from V and 0 from J, leaving 8 bases between them. DNA for the CDR3: TGTGCCAGCAGTCCAGGTCCAACTAATGAAAAACTGTTTTTT. It codes for CASSPGPTNEKLFF.

The V call is TRBV7-2, the J call TRBJ2-2; tentatively, D is TRBD2 (6 bases). Trimming removed 4 bases from V and 7 bases from J, with 13 bases in between. From germline, CDR1 is SGHTA and CDR2 FQGNSA. This CDR3 has 14 amino acids. The CDR3 bases are TGTGCCAGCAGCTGGGGGACTCACAGCGGGGAGCTGTTTTTT. Encoded protein: CASSWGTHSGELFF.

This chain uses TRBV10-1 with TRBJ2-7; 9 nucleotides line up with TRBD1. The trim removed 7 bases at V and 5 bases at J, leaving 12 bases unmatched. Germline CDR1 WNHNN, CDR2 SYGVQD (reference sequence). This CDR3 region has 15 residues. CDR3 protein: CASIILTGGGDEQYF. The CDR3 nucleotides read TGCGCCAGCATCATCCTGACAGGGGGTGGCGACGAGCAGTACTTC.

This rearrangement joins TRBV19 to TRBJ2-7, with 10 bases matching TRBD2. The CDR3 is 13 amino acids. CDR1 LNHDA and CDR2 SQIVND come from the germline V gene (reference sequence). The ends lost 3 bases at V and 9 bases at J; junction bases unmatched: 5. Here the CDR3 reads CASSMGGLAVQYF. DNA of the CDR3: TGTGCCAGTAGTATGGGCGGACTAGCGGTGCAGTACTTC.

This chain links TRBV11-3 with TRBJ2-1; TRBD2 agrees at 11 bases. The CDR3 covers 16 residues. CDR1 and CDR2 from the germline V gene are SGHNT and YENEEA. V was clipped by 1 base and J by 5 bases; unmatched bases: 4. CDR3 DNA sequence: TGTGCCAGCAGCTTAGTTGGGACTAGCGGAGACAATGAGCAGTTCTTC. It codes for CASSLVGTSGDNEQFF.

The genes are TRBV4-1 and TRBJ2-7, with 8 bases fitting TRBD1. Germline CDR1 and CDR2: MGHRA and YSYEKL. Germline trimming cut 1 base from V and 5 bases from J; bases unmatched to any gene: 7. This CDR3 region has 15 residues. CDR3 protein: CASSQGQGAVDEQYF. CDR3 nucleotide sequence: TGCGCCAGCAGCCAAGGGCAGGGGGCGGTCGACGAGCAGTACTTC.

CDR3 region: CASSLEGWADRGYTF. CDR3 nucleotides: TGTGCCAGCAGCCTGGAGGGGTGGGCTGATCGTGGCTACACCTTC. The chain is built from TRBV5-6 and TRBJ1-2, with D tentatively TRBD1 (5 bases). The V end was cut by 4 bases, the J end by 7 bases, with 20 bases between. The germline V gene encodes CDR1 SGHDT and CDR2 YYEEEE. This CDR3 region has 15 residues.

The gene calls are TRBV28 and TRBJ1-1; 8 bases line up with TRBD1. This CDR3 is built from 14 residues. V was pared by 3 bases and J by 3 bases, with 3 bases of the junction left unmatched. Germline CDR1 reads MDHEN; CDR2 reads SYDVKM. The CDR3 protein is CASSFPDRDTEAFF. The DNA for the CDR3 is TGTGCCAGCAGTTTCCCGGACAGGGACACTGAAGCTTTCTTT. Filled out from reference TRBV28 and TRBJ1-1, the complete variable domain reads DVKVTQSSRYLVKRTGEKVFLECVQDMDHENMFWYRQDPGLGLRLIYFSYDVKMKEKGDIPEGYSVSREKKERFSLILESASTNQTSMYLCASSFPDRDTEAFFGQGTRLTVV.

The chain employs TRBV7-2 and TRBJ2-1, with 8 bases matching TRBD1. The CDR3 covers 16 residues. V trimming: 5 bases; J trimming: 9 bases; junction bases outside the gene matches: 15. Germline V CDR1 and CDR2: SGHTA, FQGNSA. This chain's CDR3 is CASSLTGTGGSVEQFF. DNA for the CDR3: TGTGCCAGCAGCCTGACCGGGACAGGAGGATCAGTTGAGCAGTTCTTC.

The rearrangement joins TRBV29-1 to TRBJ2-3; TRBD2 might be the D (6 bases). There are 14 residues in the CDR3. V was shortened by 2 bases and J by 0 bases, with 9 bases between the two germline ends. Per the germline V gene, CDR1 is SQVTM and CDR2 is ANQGSEA. CDR3 protein: CSVEQAGSTDTQYF. DNA of the CDR3: TGCAGCGTTGAACAAGCGGGCAGCACAGATACGCAGTATTTT.

The chain employs TRBV28 and TRBJ2-7, with D perhaps TRBD2 (6 bases). V was cut by 2 bases and J by 4 bases, with 15 bases left in between. The germline gives CDR1 MDHEN, CDR2 SYDVKM. The CDR3 totals 15 residues. As DNA, the CDR3 is TGTGCCAGCAGTTTAGTCGGGGGTCCTAGTTACGAGCAGTACTTC. Protein: CASSLVGGPSYEQYF. Filled out from reference TRBV28 and TRBJ2-7, the complete variable domain reads DVKVTQSSRYLVKRTGEKVFLECVQDMDHENMFWYRQDPGLGLRLIYFSYDVKMKEKGDIPEGYSVSREKKERFSLILESASTNQTSMYLCASSLVGGPSYEQYFGPGTRLTVT.

The chain recombines TRBV5-1 with TRBJ1-1; TRBD1 matches 7 bases. The CDR3 is made up of 14 amino acids. In germline, CDR1 is SGHRS, CDR2 YFSETQ. V was clipped by 3 bases and J by 6 bases; unmatched bases: 8. The CDR3 protein is CASSSIQGSAEAFF. The CDR3 DNA is TGCGCCAGCAGCTCGATACAGGGGAGCGCTGAAGCTTTCTTT.

The chain employs TRBV28 and TRBJ1-2; 9 positions agree with TRBD1. The V gene end was trimmed by 4 bases and the J gene end by 8 bases; junction bases not matched to a gene: 5. CDR1 is MDHEN and CDR2 is SYDVKM in the germline V gene. The CDR3 covers 13 residues. In DNA, the CDR3 is TGTGCCAGCAGTTCGGGACAGGGAGGAGGCTACACCTTC. Its protein is CASSSGQGGGYTF.

The chain links TRBV2 to TRBJ1-2; 7 bases line up with TRBD1. The germline V gene encodes CDR1 SNHLY and CDR2 FYNNEI. CDR3 length: 14 residues. V lost 6 bases, J lost 8 bases, and 12 bases stayed unmatched. The CDR3 here is CASRRTDRAGGYTF. DNA for the CDR3: TGTGCCAGCAGACGAACTGACAGGGCTGGGGGCTACACCTTC.

The V and J genes are TRBV10-3 and TRBJ2-3, with 7 bases matching TRBD1. The germline gives CDR1 ENHRY, CDR2 SYGVKD. CDR3 length equals 15 residues. Losses at the gene ends were 4 bases for V and 2 bases for J; bases not matched to a gene: 6. This CDR3 is CAISVGDRDTDTQYF. As DNA, the CDR3 is TGTGCCATCAGTGTCGGGGACAGAGACACAGATACGCAGTATTTT.